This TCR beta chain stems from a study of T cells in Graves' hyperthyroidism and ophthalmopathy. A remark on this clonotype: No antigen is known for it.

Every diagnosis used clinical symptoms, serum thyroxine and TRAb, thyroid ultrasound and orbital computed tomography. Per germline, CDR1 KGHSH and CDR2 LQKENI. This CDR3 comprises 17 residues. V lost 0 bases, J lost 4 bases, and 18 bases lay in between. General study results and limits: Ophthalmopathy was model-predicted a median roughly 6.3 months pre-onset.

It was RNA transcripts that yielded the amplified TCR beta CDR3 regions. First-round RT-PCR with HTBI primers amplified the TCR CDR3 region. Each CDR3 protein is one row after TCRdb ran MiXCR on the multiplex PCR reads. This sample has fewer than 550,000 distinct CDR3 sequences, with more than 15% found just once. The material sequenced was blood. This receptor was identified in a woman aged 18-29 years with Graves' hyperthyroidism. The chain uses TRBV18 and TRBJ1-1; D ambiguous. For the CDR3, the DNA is TGTGCCAGCTCACCACCGTCAAGTGTACAGTGGGGCACTGAAGCTTTCTTT. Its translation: CASSPPSSVQWGTEAFF. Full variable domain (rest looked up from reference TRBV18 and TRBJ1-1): NAGVMQNPRHLVRRRGQEARLRCSPMKGHSHVYWYRQLPEEGLKFMVYLQKENIIDESGMPKERFSAEFPKEGPSILRIQQVVRGDSAAYFCASSPPSSVQWGTEAFFGQGTRLTVV.